This T cell receptor beta chain was sequenced in a study of response to subunit inactivated influenza vaccine. Note on this clonotype: Its antigen remains unknown.

General study points: Authors suggested seasonal influenza vaccinations each recruit few new T cells.

Germline V CDR1 and CDR2: SGHTA, FQGNSA. Trimming cost V 4 bases and J 0 bases, with 18 bases left between them. The CDR3 spans 17 residues. A single record per CDR3 protein comes from TCRdb applying MiXCR to the RT-PCR reads. Here the sample spans a few hundred thousand distinct CDR3 sequences, 21% being singletons. This sequence joins TRBV7-2 and TRBJ1-1; maybe TRBD1 (6 bases). The TCR comes from a man aged 45 to 70 who received an inactivated influenza vaccine. Sequences were derived from PBMCs from blood, sampled less than 22 months after vaccination. CDR3 coding DNA: TGTGCCAGCAGCTCCTACCAGGGGCCGGGGGTGAACACTGAAGCTTTCTTT. Its protein product is CASSSYQGPGVNTEAFF.